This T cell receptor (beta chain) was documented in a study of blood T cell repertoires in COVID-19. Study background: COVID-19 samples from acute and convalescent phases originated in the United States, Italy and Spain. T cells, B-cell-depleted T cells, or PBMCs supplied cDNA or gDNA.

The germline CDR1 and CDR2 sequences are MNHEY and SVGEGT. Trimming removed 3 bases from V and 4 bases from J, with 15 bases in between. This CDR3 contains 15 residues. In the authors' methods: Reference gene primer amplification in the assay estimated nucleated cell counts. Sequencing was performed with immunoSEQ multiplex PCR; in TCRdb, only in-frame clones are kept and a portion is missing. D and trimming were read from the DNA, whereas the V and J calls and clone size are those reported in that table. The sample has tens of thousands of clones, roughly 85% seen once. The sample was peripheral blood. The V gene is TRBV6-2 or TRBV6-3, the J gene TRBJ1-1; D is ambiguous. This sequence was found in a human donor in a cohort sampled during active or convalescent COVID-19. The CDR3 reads CASSYNYRASTEAFF. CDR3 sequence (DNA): TGTGCCAGCAGTTATAACTATCGAGCAAGCACTGAAGCTTTCTTT.